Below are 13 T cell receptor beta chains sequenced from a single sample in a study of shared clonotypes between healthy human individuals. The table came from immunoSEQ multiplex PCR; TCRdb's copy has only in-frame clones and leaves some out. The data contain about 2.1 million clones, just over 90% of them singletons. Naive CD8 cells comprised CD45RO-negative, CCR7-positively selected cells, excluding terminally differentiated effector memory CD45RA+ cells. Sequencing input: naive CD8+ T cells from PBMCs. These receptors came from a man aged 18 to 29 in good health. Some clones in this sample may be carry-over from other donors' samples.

The CDR3, as DNA: TGCAGCGTTGAGCTCAGGAGCCCCTACGAGCAGTACTTC. Its translation: CSVELRSPYEQYF. The V gene is TRBV29-1, the J gene TRBJ2-7; D is ambiguous. This CDR3 is built from 13 residues. CDR1 is SQVTM and CDR2 is ANQGSEA in the germline V gene. V lost 3 bases and J lost 2, with 11 bases in between.

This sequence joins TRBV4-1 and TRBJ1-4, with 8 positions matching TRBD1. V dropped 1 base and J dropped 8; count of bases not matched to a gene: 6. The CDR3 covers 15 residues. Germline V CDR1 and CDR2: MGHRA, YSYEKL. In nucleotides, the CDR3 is TGCGCCAGCAGCCAAGGAGGGGACAGGTTCGAAAAACTGTTTTTT. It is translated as CASSQGGDRFEKLFF.

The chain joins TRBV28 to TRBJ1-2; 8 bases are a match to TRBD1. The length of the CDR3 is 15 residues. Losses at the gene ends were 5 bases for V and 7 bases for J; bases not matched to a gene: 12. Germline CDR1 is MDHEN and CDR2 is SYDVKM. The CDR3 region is CASSPRGQGAFGYTF. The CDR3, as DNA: TGTGCCAGCAGTCCCCGGGGGCAGGGGGCGTTTGGCTACACCTTC.

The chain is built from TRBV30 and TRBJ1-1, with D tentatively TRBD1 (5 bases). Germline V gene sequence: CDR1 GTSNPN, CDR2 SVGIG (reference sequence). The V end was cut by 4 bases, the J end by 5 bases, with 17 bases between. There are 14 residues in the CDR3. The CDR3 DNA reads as TGTGCCTGGACCCCAGGCAGGGTCTGGACTGAAGCTTTCTTT. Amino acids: CAWTPGRVWTEAFF.

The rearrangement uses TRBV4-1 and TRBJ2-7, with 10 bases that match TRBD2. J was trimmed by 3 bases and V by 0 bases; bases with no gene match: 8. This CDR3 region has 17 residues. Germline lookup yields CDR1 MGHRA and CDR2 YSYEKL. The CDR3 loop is CASSQESLAGIHYEQYF. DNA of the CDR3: TGCGCCAGCAGCCAAGAATCACTAGCGGGGATCCACTACGAGCAGTACTTC.

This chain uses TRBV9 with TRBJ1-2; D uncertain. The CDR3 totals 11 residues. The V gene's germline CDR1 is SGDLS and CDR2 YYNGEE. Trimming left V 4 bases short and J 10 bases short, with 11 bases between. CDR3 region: CASSSGGIYTF. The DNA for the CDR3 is TGTGCCAGCAGCTCCGGAGGGATCTACACCTTC. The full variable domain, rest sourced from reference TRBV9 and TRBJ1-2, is DSGVTQTPKHLITATGQRVTLRCSPRSGDLSVYWYQQSLDQGLQFLIQYYNGEERAKGNILERFSAQQFPDLHSELNLSSLELGDSALYFCASSSGGIYTFGSGTRLTVV.

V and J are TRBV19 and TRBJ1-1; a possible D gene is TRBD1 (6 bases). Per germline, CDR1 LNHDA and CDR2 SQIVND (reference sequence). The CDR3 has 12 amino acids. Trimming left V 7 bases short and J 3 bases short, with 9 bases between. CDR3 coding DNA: TGTGCCAGTAACGGACAGTACACTGAAGCTTTCTTT. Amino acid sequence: CASNGQYTEAFF.

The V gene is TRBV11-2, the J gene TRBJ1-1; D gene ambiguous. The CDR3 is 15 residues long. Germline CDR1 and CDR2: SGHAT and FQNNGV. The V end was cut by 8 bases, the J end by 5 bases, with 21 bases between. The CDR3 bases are TGTGCCAGCGGCCCTGACGCGGCCGGGGAAACTGAAGCTTTCTTT. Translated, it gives CASGPDAAGETEAFF.

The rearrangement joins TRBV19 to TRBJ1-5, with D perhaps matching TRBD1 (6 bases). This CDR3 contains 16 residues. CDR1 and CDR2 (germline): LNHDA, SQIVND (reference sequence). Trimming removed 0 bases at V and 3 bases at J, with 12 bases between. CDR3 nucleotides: TGTGCCAGTAGTATAGATGCAGGGGTGAACAATCAGCCCCAGCATTTT. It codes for CASSIDAGVNNQPQHF.

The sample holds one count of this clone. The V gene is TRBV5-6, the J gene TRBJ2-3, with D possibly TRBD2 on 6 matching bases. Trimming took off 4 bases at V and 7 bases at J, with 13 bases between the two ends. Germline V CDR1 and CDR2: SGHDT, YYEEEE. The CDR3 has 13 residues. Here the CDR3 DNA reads TGTGCCAGCAGCGGGGGAGGTATAAATACGCAGTATTTT. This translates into CASSGGGINTQYF.

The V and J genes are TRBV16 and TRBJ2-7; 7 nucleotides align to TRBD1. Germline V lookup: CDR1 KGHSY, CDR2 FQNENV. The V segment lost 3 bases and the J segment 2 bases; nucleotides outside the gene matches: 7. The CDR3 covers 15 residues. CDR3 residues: CASSQKPGQTYEQYF. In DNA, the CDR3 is TGTGCCAGCAGCCAGAAACCGGGACAGACCTACGAGCAGTACTTC.

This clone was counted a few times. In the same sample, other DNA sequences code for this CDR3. The CDR3 DNA is TGTGCCAGCAGTTTCACAGGGGACGAGCAGTACTTC. Translated: CASSFTGDEQYF. This chain uses TRBV6-5 with TRBJ2-7, with 7 bases lining up with TRBD1. V was clipped by 4 bases and J by 5 bases; unmatched bases: 2. CDR1 and CDR2 (germline): MNHEY, SVGAGI. The CDR3 extends over 12 amino acids.

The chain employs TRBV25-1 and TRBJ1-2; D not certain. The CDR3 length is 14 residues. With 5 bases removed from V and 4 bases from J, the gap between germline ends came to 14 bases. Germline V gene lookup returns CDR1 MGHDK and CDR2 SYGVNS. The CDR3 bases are TGTGCCAGCAGTTCTTCCCTTGGGTTCTATGGCTACACCTTC. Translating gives CASSSSLGFYGYTF.